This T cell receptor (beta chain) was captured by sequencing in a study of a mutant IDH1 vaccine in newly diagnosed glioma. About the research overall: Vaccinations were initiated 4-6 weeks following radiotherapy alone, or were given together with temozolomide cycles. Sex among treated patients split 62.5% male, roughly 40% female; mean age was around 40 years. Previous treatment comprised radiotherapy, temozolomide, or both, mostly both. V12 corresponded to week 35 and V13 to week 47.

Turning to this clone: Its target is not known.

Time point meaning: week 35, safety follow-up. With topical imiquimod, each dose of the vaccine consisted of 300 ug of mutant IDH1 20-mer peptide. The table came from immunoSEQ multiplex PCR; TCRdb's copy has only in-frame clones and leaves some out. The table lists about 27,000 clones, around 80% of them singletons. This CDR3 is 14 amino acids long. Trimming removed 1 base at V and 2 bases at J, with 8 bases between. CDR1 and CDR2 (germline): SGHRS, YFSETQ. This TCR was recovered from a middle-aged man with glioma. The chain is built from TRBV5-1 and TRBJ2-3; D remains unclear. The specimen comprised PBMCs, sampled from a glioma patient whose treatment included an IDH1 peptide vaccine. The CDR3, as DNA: TGCGCCAGCAGCTTGAGGCTAAACACAGATACGCAGTATTTT. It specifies CASSLRLNTDTQYF.